Included here is one T cell receptor (beta chain) sequence, with context. Its antigen remains unknown. This entry belongs to a study of identical twins. Study observations and caveats: Beta out-of-frame sequences displayed a weaker excess of sharing between twins.

The CDR3 has 13 residues. CDR1 is MDHEN, CDR2 SYDVKM, per germline. Between the trimmed V and J ends, which lost 8 bases and 4 bases, there was a span of 11 bases. Each CDR3 protein gets one entry after TCRdb re-called the 5' RACE reads with MiXCR. The table lists under 1 million distinct CDR3 sequences, about 12% of them singletons. These sequences were also reported in another study, on yellow fever vaccine responses in identical twins.

Sequencing input: PBMCs. This sequence was found in a woman aged 18-30 years in good health. The chain carries TRBV28 and TRBJ1-4; D gene unclear. The CDR3 reads CASEGKINEKLFF. CDR3 in DNA: TGTGCCAGCGAGGGAAAGATTAATGAAAAACTGTTTTTT. Looking up the rest from reference TRBV28 and TRBJ1-4 gives the full variable domain: DVKVTQSSRYLVKRTGEKVFLECVQDMDHENMFWYRQDPGLGLRLIYFSYDVKMKEKGDIPEGYSVSREKKERFSLILESASTNQTSMYLCASEGKINEKLFFGSGTQLSVL.